The entry that follows covers one T cell receptor (beta chain) sequence. Using its own MiXCR run on the RT-PCR reads, TCRdb lists one record per CDR3 protein. The sample contains about 780,000 distinct CDR3 sequences, about 18% of which appear only once. The record originates from a study of response to subunit inactivated influenza vaccine. The CDR3 consists of 10 residues. Trimming stripped 0 bases from V and 6 bases from J, with 0 bases between. The germline CDR1 and CDR2 sequences are DFQATT and SNEGSKA (reference sequence). The origin of this receptor is a man aged 50 or older who received an inactivated influenza vaccine. V and J are TRBV20-1 and TRBJ2-4; D gene ambiguous. Sequenced material: PBMCs from blood, taken 4 to 6 days after vaccination. As DNA, the CDR3 is TGCAGTGCTAGAGAAAACATTCAGTACTTC. Its translation is CSARENIQYF.